The 29 T cell receptor beta chains in this list originate from one sample, sequenced in a study of control samples from healthy donors and cancer patients. Produced via immunoSEQ multiplex PCR; TCRdb's table is partial and in-frame only. The data contain about 410,000 clones, 75% to 95% of them singletons. Source material: PBMCs. The source is a man aged 35-49 years with head and neck cancer.

The rearrangement links TRBV7-9 to TRBJ1-1; D remains unclear. Trimming pared 1 base from V and 7 bases from J, leaving 7 bases between. From germline, CDR1 is SEHNR and CDR2 FQNEAQ (reference sequence). This CDR3 contains 12 residues. The chain's CDR3 is CASSLEYGEAFF. The CDR3 DNA sequence: TGTGCCAGCAGCTTAGAGTACGGTGAAGCTTTCTTT.

The chain combines TRBV7-9 with TRBJ1-1, with 9 bases that match TRBD1. This CDR3 spans 13 amino acids. Germline V gene sequence: CDR1 SEHNR, CDR2 FQNEAQ (reference sequence). The J segment lost 5 bases and the V segment lost 5 bases, leaving 3 bases of the junction unmatched. The CDR3 nucleotides read TGTGCCAGCAGCATTGGGACAGGGACTGAAGCTTTCTTT. This gives the protein CASSIGTGTEAFF.

Remarks on this clone: The junction shows a germline mismatch at one end, possibly a read error. The chain employs TRBV7-9 and TRBJ1-5, with D perhaps TRBD1 (6 bases). Germline V gives CDR1 SEHNR, CDR2 FQNEAQ (reference sequence). CDR3 length: 14 residues. CDR3 protein: CASSLDSSYQPQHF. CDR3 sequence (DNA): TGTGCCAGCAGCTTGGACAGTAGCTATCAGCCCCAGCATTTT. The full variable domain, its missing parts supplied by reference TRBV7-9 and TRBJ1-5, is DTGVSQNPRHKITKRGQNVTFRCDPISEHNRLYWYRQTLGQGPEFLTYFQNEAQLEKSRLLSDRFSAERPKGSFSTLEIQRTEQGDSAMYLCASSLDSSYQPQHFGDGTRLSIL.

The rearrangement joins TRBV2 to TRBJ2-5; D remains unclear. Trimming took 6 bases from V and 3 from J, leaving 8 bases between them. This CDR3 has 12 amino acids. The germline gives CDR1 SNHLY, CDR2 FYNNEI. The CDR3 spells CASRKGKETQYF. The CDR3 region has the DNA TGTGCCAGCAGGAAAGGGAAAGAGACCCAGTACTTC.

The chain links TRBV14 to TRBJ1-5; D is unresolved. V lost 2 bases and J 6 bases, leaving 8 bases between the germline ends. Germline V gives CDR1 SGHDN, CDR2 FVKESK. The CDR3 is 13 residues long. CDR3 protein: CASSQLGGQPQHF. As DNA, the CDR3 is TGTGCCAGCAGCCAACTCGGCGGTCAGCCCCAGCATTTT. Filled out from reference TRBV14 and TRBJ1-5, the complete variable domain reads EAGVTQFPSHSVIEKGQTVTLRCDPISGHDNLYWYRRVMGKEIKFLLHFVKESKQDESGMPNNRFLAERTGGTYSTLKVQPAELEDSGVYFCASSQLGGQPQHFGDGTRLSIL.

The chain recombines TRBV19 with TRBJ2-7, with TRBD2 matching 9 bases. The V and J ends lost 5 bases and 0 bases, in that order; junction bases with no gene match: 11. Germline V lookup: CDR1 LNHDA, CDR2 SQIVND (reference sequence). The CDR3 extends over 17 amino acids. CDR3 DNA sequence: TGTGCCAGTAGTGTGTGGGGCCTAGCGGGGAGCTCCTACGAGCAGTACTTC. Protein product: CASSVWGLAGSSYEQYF.

The rearrangement joins TRBV7-2 to TRBJ2-7; 7 nucleotides match TRBD1. Germline CDR1 reads SGHTA; CDR2 reads FQGNSA. After removal of 6 bases from V and 0 bases from J, the junction contained 5 bases not matched to a gene. CDR3 length: 14 residues. CDR3 region: CASSGTVSSYEQYF. The CDR3 nucleotides read TGTGCCAGCAGTGGGACAGTGAGCTCCTACGAGCAGTACTTC.

The chain carries TRBV6-2 or TRBV6-3 and TRBJ1-4; D ambiguous. This CDR3 spans 17 amino acids. The ends were cut back, 4 bases at V and 5 bases at J, with 20 bases in the middle. The germline V gene has CDR1 MNHEY and CDR2 SVGEGT. The CDR3 is CASSSTKTRRLNEKLFF. The CDR3 DNA follows: TGTGCCAGCAGTTCCACGAAGACACGCAGACTAAATGAAAAACTGTTTTTT.

The chain couples TRBV19 to TRBJ2-7, with D perhaps matching TRBD2 (7 bases). The CDR3 runs to 14 residues. V lost 4 bases and J 7 bases, leaving 17 bases between the germline ends. CDR1 and CDR2 (germline): LNHDA, SQIVND (reference sequence). This CDR3 is CASSSIGGAGEQYF. The CDR3 nucleotides read TGTGCCAGTAGTAGTATAGGGGGGGCCGGAGAGCAGTACTTC.

The chain carries TRBV19 and TRBJ1-1; no clear D. This CDR3 has 14 amino acids. From germline, CDR1 is LNHDA and CDR2 SQIVND (reference sequence). V lost 2 bases to trimming and J lost 3 bases, with 10 bases between them. CDR3 DNA: TGTGCCAGTAGTATATCATCGTCGGACACTGAAGCTTTCTTT. Translating it yields CASSISSSDTEAFF.

In this sample, this clone turned up once. This chain uses TRBV11-3 with TRBJ1-6; a weak D match, TRBD1 (6 bases). The ends were cut back, 2 bases at V and 1 base at J, with 15 bases in the middle. There are 18 residues in the CDR3. Germline V gene sequence: CDR1 SGHNT, CDR2 YENEEA. The CDR3 region has the DNA TGTGCCAGCAGCTTAATCCCGGGGGCAGGGTCCTATAATTCACCCCTCCACTTT. It codes for CASSLIPGAGSYNSPLHF.

The V gene is TRBV19, the J gene TRBJ2-2; 13 bases are a match to TRBD2. The CDR3 has 18 amino acids. Germline CDR1 LNHDA, CDR2 SQIVND (reference sequence). V shed 4 bases, J shed 3 bases, and the junction held 8 bases outside the gene matches. The CDR3 DNA is TGTGCCAGTAGTAAAACGGGACTAGCGGGGAGATACACCGGGGAGCTGTTTTTT. Translated, it gives CASSKTGLAGRYTGELFF. Using reference TRBV19 and TRBJ2-2 for the parts outside the CDR3, the full variable domain is DGGITQSPKYLFRKEGQNVTLSCEQNLNHDAMYWYRQDPGQGLRLIYYSQIVNDFQKGDIAEGYSVSREKKESFPLTVTSAQKNPTAFYLCASSKTGLAGRYTGELFFGEGSRLTVL.

The table lists this clone with a count of one. The rearrangement uses TRBV11-1 and TRBJ2-5; the match to TRBD2 covers 11 bases. V lost 5 bases to trimming and J lost 4 bases; unmatched junction nucleotides: 9. CDR3 size: 16 residues. Germline lookup yields CDR1 SGHAT and CDR2 FQDESV (reference sequence). Here the CDR3 reads CASSNLAGGSSETQYF. In DNA, the CDR3 is TGTGCCAGCAGCAATTTAGCGGGGGGGTCTTCAGAGACCCAGTACTTC.

The chain has TRBV4-3 and TRBJ2-1; no clear D. This CDR3 is built from 14 residues. Per germline, CDR1 LGHNA and CDR2 YSLEER. The V end was cut by 4 bases, the J end by 5 bases, with 12 bases between. For the CDR3, the DNA is TGCGCCAGCAGCCGGTGGGCCCCACACAATGAGCAGTTCTTC. This codes for CASSRWAPHNEQFF.

The V call is TRBV3-1 (or the pseudogene TRBV3-2), the J call TRBJ2-3, with TRBD2 identical over 8 bases. In germline, CDR1 is LGHDT, CDR2 YNNKEL (reference sequence). This CDR3 region has 15 residues. V was pared by 2 bases and J by 6 bases, with 7 bases of the junction left unmatched. Here the CDR3 reads CASSQPGAGVDTQYF. The CDR3 DNA follows: TGTGCCAGCAGCCAACCAGGAGCGGGAGTGGATACGCAGTATTTT.

The V call is TRBV7-3, the J call TRBJ1-2; 9 bases are a match to TRBD1. CDR3 length equals 14 residues. Germline CDR1 is SGHTA and CDR2 is FQGTGA. Trimming took 5 bases from V and 5 from J; bases not matched to a gene: 6. CDR3 sequence reads: CASSLEGTGYGYTF. CDR3 in DNA: TGTGCCAGCAGCCTAGAGGGGACAGGGTATGGCTACACCTTC.

On this clone itself: Other DNA sequences in this specimen translate into the identical CDR3. The J gene is TRBJ2-1, the V gene TRBV5-5; 7 nucleotides line up with TRBD2. The CDR3 runs 16 residues. From germline, CDR1 is SGHKS and CDR2 YYEKEE (reference sequence). Unmatched junction bases numbered 7, after V lost 0 bases and J lost 4 bases. CDR3 bases: TGTGCCAGCAGCTTGGAGACGGGCGGGGGTTACAATGAGCAGTTCTTC. Amino acid sequence: CASSLETGGGYNEQFF.

The V call is TRBV10-2, the J call TRBJ2-4, with 7 positions matching TRBD1. Losses at the gene ends were 6 bases for V and 8 bases for J; bases not matched to a gene: 4. The V gene's germline CDR1 is WSHSY and CDR2 SAAADI. This CDR3 has 12 amino acids. This chain's CDR3 is CASRGQTDIQYF. DNA of the CDR3: TGCGCCAGCAGGGGACAGACAGACATTCAGTACTTC.

The chain combines TRBV18 with TRBJ1-1; unclear D gene. CDR1 is KGHSH and CDR2 is LQKENI in the germline V gene. This CDR3 has 12 residues. With 3 bases removed from V and 6 bases from J, the gap between germline ends came to 8 bases. CDR3 region: CASSPEGPEAFF. For the CDR3, the DNA is TGTGCCAGCTCACCGGAGGGTCCTGAAGCTTTCTTT.

The chain uses TRBV14 and TRBJ2-7, with 7 bases identical to TRBD1. With 3 bases clipped from V and 3 bases from J, the junction kept 23 bases outside the gene matches. The CDR3 contains 20 residues. Germline CDR1 reads SGHDN; CDR2 reads FVKESK. The CDR3 reads CASSHRLGQVGEHLIYEQYF. The CDR3 DNA reads TGTGCCAGCAGCCATCGTCTCGGACAGGTAGGCGAACATCTCATCTACGAGCAGTACTTC.

This chain links TRBV9 with TRBJ1-1; TRBD1 matches 10 bases. The germline gives CDR1 SGDLS, CDR2 YYNGEE. V shed 3 bases, J shed 4 bases, and the junction held 6 bases outside the gene matches. This CDR3 is 15 amino acids long. Written as DNA, the CDR3 is TGTGCCAGCAGCGAAATCGGGACAGGGGTCACTGAAGCTTTCTTT. Its protein product is CASSEIGTGVTEAFF.

This chain joins TRBV27 and TRBJ2-3, with 15 bases fitting TRBD2. J gave up 4 bases and V 5 bases, and 4 bases lay outside the gene matches. The CDR3 is 16 residues long. From germline, CDR1 is MNHEY and CDR2 SMNVEV (reference sequence). This chain's CDR3 is CASSPRTSGRADTQYF. The DNA for the CDR3 is TGTGCCAGCAGTCCAAGGACTAGCGGGAGGGCAGATACGCAGTATTTT.

There are a few counts of this clone. The chain has TRBV2 and TRBJ1-3; the D gene is possibly TRBD1 (5 bases). The V gene lost 7 bases and the J gene lost 0 bases, with 13 bases spanning the gap. The CDR3 is 15 residues long. Germline V gene sequence: CDR1 SNHLY, CDR2 FYNNEI. The CDR3 reads CASNIPGPSGNTIYF. The CDR3 DNA sequence: TGTGCCAGCAATATCCCGGGACCCTCTGGAAACACCATATATTTT.

This chain links TRBV18 with TRBJ1-5, with 7 bases aligning to TRBD1. The germline V gene has CDR1 KGHSH and CDR2 LQKENI. The J segment lost 7 bases and the V segment lost 5 bases, leaving 8 bases of the junction unmatched. CDR3 length equals 14 residues. The CDR3 loop reads CASSYDRVGQPQHF. The CDR3 coding sequence is TGTGCCAGCTCATACGACAGGGTTGGACAGCCCCAGCATTTT. The whole variable domain, remainder taken from reference TRBV18 and TRBJ1-5, is NAGVMQNPRHLVRRRGQEARLRCSPMKGHSHVYWYRQLPEEGLKFMVYLQKENIIDESGMPKERFSAEFPKEGPSILRIQQVVRGDSAAYFCASSYDRVGQPQHFGDGTRLSIL.

The chain carries TRBV10-3 and TRBJ2-1; D is perhaps TRBD2 (5 bases). The germline gives CDR1 ENHRY, CDR2 SYGVKD. This CDR3 has 18 residues. Between the trimmed V and J ends, which lost 3 bases and 0 bases, there was a span of 18 bases. The CDR3 reads CAISDLAPLYSSYNEQFF. The CDR3 region has the DNA TGTGCCATCAGTGATTTAGCGCCATTATACAGCTCCTACAATGAGCAGTTCTTC.

The V and J genes are TRBV24-1 and TRBJ2-1; either TRBD1 or TRBD2 may fit D (7 bases each). There are 14 residues in the CDR3. The germline gives CDR1 KGHDR, CDR2 SFDVKD. V was cut by 5 bases and J by 4 bases, with 11 bases left in between. CDR3 nucleotides: TGTGCCACCAGTGGCCAGGGGGGGTACAATGAGCAGTTCTTC. Its protein is CATSGQGGYNEQFF.

This rearrangement joins TRBV7-3 to TRBJ2-7; D gene ambiguous. V shed 5 bases and J shed 4 bases, with 18 bases lying between them. The CDR3 runs to 15 residues. Germline assignment: CDR1 SGHTA and CDR2 FQGTGA. CDR3 in amino acids: CASSPPGPHKYEQYF. The DNA for the CDR3 is TGTGCCAGCAGCCCTCCCGGCCCCCACAAGTACGAGCAGTACTTC.

V and J are TRBV10-2 and TRBJ1-1, with TRBD1 matching 10 bases. CDR3 size: 14 residues. Germline V gene sequence: CDR1 WSHSY, CDR2 SAAADI. J lost 7 bases, V lost 8 bases, and 10 bases had no gene match. For the CDR3, the DNA is TGCGCCAGCGGGGAGCCGGGACAGGGGTTTGAAGCTTTCTTT. It codes for CASGEPGQGFEAFF.

The chain couples TRBV9 to TRBJ2-3, with D tentatively TRBD1 or TRBD2 (6 bases each). V dropped 0 bases and J dropped 4 bases, with 12 bases sitting between them. CDR3 length equals 15 residues. CDR1 is SGDLS and CDR2 is YYNGEE in the germline V gene. The CDR3 is CASSVGGGTADTQYF. CDR3 DNA sequence: TGTGCCAGCAGCGTAGGAGGGGGGACGGCAGATACGCAGTATTTT.